This TCR beta chain appears in the sequencing data of a study of blood T cell repertoires in COVID-19. Study overall: There were acute and convalescent COVID-19 samples, and they came from the United States, Italy and Spain. From T cells, B-cell-depleted T cells, or PBMCs came the material, which was cDNA or gDNA.

Original analysis: Amplification of reference gene primers was used by the study to estimate nucleated cell counts. Only in-frame clones appear in the TCRdb table, and some are missing; sequencing was by immunoSEQ multiplex PCR. That table supplies the V and J calls and clone size; D and trimming were determined from the DNA. This table holds over 150,000 clones, roughly 72% found once. Germline lookup yields CDR1 MNHEY and CDR2 SMNVEV (reference sequence). CDR3 length: 17 residues. V lost 4 bases, J lost 8 bases, and 21 bases lay in between. The clonotype was recovered from a woman older than 75 with acute or convalescent COVID-19. V gene TRBV27 combines with J gene TRBJ1-6; possible D gene TRBD1, 5 bases. Sample: peripheral blood. This CDR3 is CASSSRLSGRGDSPLHF. The CDR3, as DNA: TGTGCCAGCAGTTCACGCCTGAGTGGAAGGGGTGATTCACCCCTCCACTTT.